This TCR beta chain was captured by sequencing in a study of T cells in Graves' hyperthyroidism and ophthalmopathy. Study at large: Peripheral blood was acquired at first diagnosis, ahead of any therapy whatsoever.

Amplification yielded TCR beta CDR3 regions, with RNA transcripts as the source. RT-PCR in the first round (using the HTBI primer set) targeted the TCR CDR3. Via MiXCR, TCRdb re-called the multiplex PCR reads, giving one row per CDR3 protein. The data hold hundreds of thousands of distinct CDR3 sequences, with 30% to 40% observed a single time. From germline, CDR1 is ENHRY and CDR2 SYGVKD. This CDR3 comprises 12 residues. The V end lost 3 bases, the J end lost 8 bases, and 7 bases lay between the germline ends. This clonotype has ten or more counts. What it recognizes is unknown. Stable disease denoted Graves' hyperthyroidism without ophthalmopathy progression within 18 months. Each diagnosis drew on symptoms, thyroxine, TRAb, thyroid ultrasound and orbital computed tomography findings. General study results and limits: Most thyroid clonotypes expanded above 0.001 were also detected in blood.

This TCR derives from a woman in her thirties or forties with Graves' hyperthyroidism. The specimen sequenced was blood. The chain uses TRBV10-3 and TRBJ2-2; a possible D gene is TRBD2 (5 bases). The CDR3 is CAISDSVGELFF. In DNA form, the CDR3 reads TGTGCCATCAGTGATAGCGTGGGGGAGCTGTTTTTT.